Listed below are T cell receptor beta chains from one sample, sequenced in a study of blood T cell repertoires in COVID-19. The assay was immunoSEQ multiplex PCR, and TCRdb's table has in-frame clones only and misses some. This sample has almost 200,000 clones; 80% to 90% occur once, and the top ten carry roughly 8.4%. Sample: PBMCs or T cells enriched from blood (not recorded which). These TCRs come from a woman between 18 and 30 years old who had recovered from COVID-19. The CDR3 runs from the conserved cysteine through the conserved F or W. D genes are given only for firm matches. The size of a clone is reported for some rows only, either as once, few or many, or as a class for expanded clones.

J	D	size	V	CDR3	DNA
TRBJ1-1	NA	NA	TRBV9	CASSPRLTGGSTEAFF	TGTGCCAGCAGCCCTCGCCTAACGGGGGGCTCCACTGAAGCTTTCTTT
TRBJ2-7	NA	NA	TRBV15	CATSSEREGVEQYF	TGTGCCACCAGCAGTGAACGTGAGGGGGTCGAGCAGTACTTC
TRBJ2-7	TRBD1	NA	TRBV27	CASSISGDRGAEQYF	TGTGCCAGCAGTATATCAGGGGACAGGGGTGCCGAGCAGTACTTC
TRBJ1-2	NA	NA	TRBV3-1/TRBV3-2	CASSQATSAGGYTF	TGTGCCAGCAGCCAAGCTACATCGGCAGGGGGCTACACCTTC
TRBJ1-2	TRBD1	NA	TRBV13	CASSWADREHGYTF	TGTGCCAGCAGCTGGGCGGACAGGGAACATGGCTACACCTTC
TRBJ1-1	NA	NA	TRBV6-5	CASRPQGVNTEAFF	TGTGCCAGCAGGCCTCAGGGTGTGAACACTGAAGCTTTCTTT
TRBJ1-4	NA	once	TRBV7-9	CASSLGAGEKLFF	TGTGCCAGCAGCTTAGGCGCGGGCGAAAAACTGTTTTTT
TRBJ1-6	NA	NA	TRBV28	CASSFRGSLSYNSPLHF	TGTGCCAGCAGTTTCCGGGGATCGCTCTCCTATAATTCACCCCTCCACTTT
TRBJ1-4	NA	NA	TRBV27	CASSLSPQSNEKLFF	TGTGCCAGCAGTTTATCCCCACAGTCTAATGAAAAACTGTTTTTT
TRBJ2-3	NA	NA	TRBV28	CASSSRLVADTQYF	TGTGCCAGCAGTTCCCGGCTAGTCGCAGATACGCAGTATTTT
TRBJ1-6	NA	NA	TRBV19	CASSMGGLGSPLHF	TGTGCCAGTAGTATGGGGGGGCTCGGTTCACCCCTCCACTTT
TRBJ1-2	NA	NA	TRBV30	CAWSVRSGGPSDGYTF	TGTGCCTGGAGTGTACGGTCAGGAGGCCCCTCGGATGGCTACACCTTC
TRBJ1-6	TRBD1	NA	TRBV7-2	CASSLRRDRDSPLHF	TGTGCCAGCAGCTTGCGCCGGGACAGGGACTCACCCCTCCACTTT
TRBJ2-1	TRBD2	NA	TRBV11-2	CASSLTASGGYNEQFF	TGTGCCAGCAGCTTAACGGCTAGCGGGGGGTACAATGAGCAGTTCTTC
TRBJ2-3	TRBD2	NA	TRBV6-5	CASSYSTGLVPDTQYF	TGTGCCAGCAGTTACTCCACGGGACTAGTCCCAGATACGCAGTATTTT
TRBJ2-7	NA	few	TRBV27	CASSLDRFYEQYF	TGTGCCAGCAGTTTAGACAGGTTTTACGAGCAGTACTTC
TRBJ2-1	TRBD1	NA	TRBV7-9	CASSSRDRGPYNEQFF	TGTGCCAGCAGCTCCCGGGACAGGGGACCCTACAATGAGCAGTTCTTC
TRBJ1-6	NA	NA	TRBV5-6	CASSSWSGQGGYNSPLHF	TGTGCCAGCAGCTCTTGGTCTGGGCAGGGCGGCTATAATTCACCCCTCCACTTT
TRBJ1-1	NA	NA	TRBV18	CASSPPFSRNTEAFF	TGTGCCAGCTCACCACCTTTTTCTAGAAACACTGAAGCTTTCTTT
TRBJ2-1	TRBD1	NA	TRBV15	CATSRDKADRGDNEQFF	TGTGCCACCAGCAGAGATAAGGCGGACAGGGGGGACAATGAGCAGTTCTTC
TRBJ1-1	TRBD1	NA	TRBV27	CASRDRGFSEAFF	TGTGCCAGCAGGGACAGGGGATTTTCCGAAGCTTTCTTT
TRBJ1-5	NA	NA	TRBV11-2	CASSLGTVGGQPQHF	TGTGCCAGCAGCCTTGGGACTGTGGGGGGTCAGCCCCAGCATTTT
TRBJ1-6	NA	NA	TRBV6-1	CASRETGSSSSYNSPLHF	TGTGCCAGCAGAGAAACAGGGTCGTCTAGCTCCTATAATTCACCCCTCCACTTT
TRBJ1-2	TRBD1	NA	TRBV28	CASGPGQGNGYTF	TGTGCCAGCGGACCGGGACAGGGAAATGGCTACACCTTC
TRBJ2-1	TRBD1	NA	TRBV27	CASKGRGRIDEQFF	TGTGCCAGCAAGGGAAGGGGGCGCATCGATGAGCAGTTCTTC
TRBJ1-6	NA	NA	TRBV9	CASSTSGENSPLHF	TGTGCCAGCAGCACCTCAGGGGAAAATTCACCCCTCCACTTT
TRBJ1-2	NA	NA	TRBV25-1	CASSELIGSRVGYTF	TGTGCCAGCAGTGAATTAATTGGCTCTCGGGTAGGCTACACCTTC
TRBJ1-1	NA	NA	TRBV7-6	CASSSFGNVGEGGNTEAFF	TGTGCCAGCAGCTCCTTTGGGAATGTGGGGGAAGGGGGGAACACTGAAGCTTTCTTT
TRBJ2-7	TRBD2	NA	TRBV9	CASSERGYEQYF	TGTGCCAGCAGCGAGCGGGGGTACGAGCAGTACTTC